Shown below are 8 T cell receptor beta chains from a single sample sequenced in a study of T cell repertoires in cytomegalovirus infection (dated by TCRdb to between 2018 and 2021). Instrument used: Illumina HiSeq 1500. TCRdb ran its own pipeline on the public reads, namely fastp trimming at Q25 and MiXCR clone calling, and kept in-frame beta chains. Each entry is one CDR3 protein sequence, shown with its most common DNA and genes. Recorded for this sample are about 680,000 distinct CDR3 sequences; approximately 24% of them occurred a single time. The ten biggest clones cover around 8% of the sample. The specimen was CD8+ T cells from PBMCs. These receptors were obtained from a human donor in good health (CMV status not recorded). Some clones in this sample may be carry-over from other donors' samples.

The table lists this clonotype with a few counts. The rearrangement uses TRBV7-8 and TRBJ2-1, with D possibly TRBD2 on 7 matching bases. The ends were cut back, 9 bases at V and 3 bases at J, with 15 bases in the middle. This CDR3 region has 14 residues. In germline, CDR1 is SGHVS, CDR2 FQNEAQ. CDR3 loop: CASGGRGIYNEQFF. Here the CDR3 DNA reads TGTGCCAGTGGGGGGCGGGGGATCTACAATGAGCAGTTCTTC.

V and J are TRBV7-8 and TRBJ2-5; D possibly corresponds to TRBD2 (5 bases). The CDR3 runs 13 residues. Trimming left V 1 base short and J 10 bases short, with 13 bases between. Germline-derived CDR1 and CDR2 are SGHVS and FQNEAQ. CDR3 loop: CASSLVHSEGQYF. The CDR3 DNA follows: TGTGCCAGCAGCTTAGTCCACTCCGAGGGCCAGTACTTC.

This clonotype was counted ten times or more. The rearrangement links TRBV7-2 to TRBJ2-7; weak D call: TRBD2 (7 bases). Germline assignment: CDR1 SGHTA and CDR2 FQGNSA. The length of the CDR3 is 16 residues. V was shortened by 5 bases and J by 0 bases, with 17 bases between the two germline ends. CDR3 sequence (DNA): TGTGCCAGCAGCCTGGGGGCGGGGGACCTCTCCTACGAGCAGTACTTC. Residues: CASSLGAGDLSYEQYF.

The DNA of the CDR3 is TGCAGTGCTACCCGGGACTCACGGCGGGCGCAGTATTTT. As protein: CSATRDSRRAQYF. J is TRBJ2-3 and V is TRBV20-1; tentatively, D is TRBD2 (6 bases). Germline CDR1 DFQATT, CDR2 SNEGSKA (reference sequence). V dropped 4 bases and J dropped 10 bases, with 18 bases sitting between them. CDR3 length: 13 residues.

The chain couples TRBV29-1 to TRBJ2-6; no clear D. The CDR3 has 14 amino acids. The V and J ends lost 1 base and 4 bases respectively, with 8 bases between them. Germline values: CDR1 SQVTM, CDR2 ANQGSEA. As DNA, the CDR3 is TGCAGCGTTGAAGGCCCCTCGGGGGCCAACGTCCTGACTTTC. Amino acids: CSVEGPSGANVLTF.

This clonotype was seen a handful of times. This rearrangement joins TRBV27 to TRBJ1-4; weak D call: TRBD1 (6 bases). This CDR3 region has 16 residues. Per the germline V gene, CDR1 is MNHEY and CDR2 is SMNVEV (reference sequence). V gave up 3 bases and J gave up 0 bases, with 11 bases separating them. In DNA form, the CDR3 reads TGTGCCAGCAGTTTGAACAGGGAGGCAACTAATGAAAAACTGTTTTTT. Amino acids: CASSLNREATNEKLFF.

This clonotype was detected many times. The chain links TRBV7-2 to TRBJ1-6; no reliable D call. Germline values: CDR1 SGHTA, CDR2 FQGNSA. CDR3 size: 17 residues. The V gene lost 2 bases and the J gene lost 7 bases, with 18 bases spanning the gap. The CDR3 is CASSLLVHYRPNSPLHF. The CDR3 coding sequence is TGTGCCAGCAGCTTATTGGTTCATTACCGTCCAAATTCACCCCTCCACTTT.

The rearrangement joins TRBV28 to TRBJ2-7, with D perhaps TRBD1 (6 bases). V was shortened by 6 bases and J by 2 bases, with 17 bases between the two germline ends. Germline V lookup: CDR1 MDHEN, CDR2 SYDVKM. This CDR3 contains 15 residues. The CDR3 nucleotides read TGTGCCAGCAGCCGACCGGGGACACCCCCCTACGAGCAGTACTTC. As protein: CASSRPGTPPYEQYF.